This T cell receptor beta chain was found in a study of technical replicates of blood from a few donors. The table came from immunoSEQ multiplex PCR; TCRdb's copy has only in-frame clones and leaves some out. The sample includes approximately 81,000 clones, approximately 96% seen only once; the top ten take roughly 0.4%. Germline values: CDR1 SGDLS, CDR2 YYNGEE. CDR3 size: 15 residues. The V and J ends lost 2 bases and 9 bases, in that order; junction bases with no gene match: 3. The receptor's source is a human donor in good health. The chain recombines TRBV9 with TRBJ2-2; 14 positions agree with TRBD2. Sequencing was performed on T cells isolated from PBMCs. CDR3 in DNA: TGTGCCAGCAGCGTCGGACTAGCGGGAGGACGGGAGCTGTTTTTT. Its translation is CASSVGLAGGRELFF.